The clone carrying this TCR beta chain was seen a handful of times. The use of a sample-barcoded 5' primer and a J-beta primer mix characterized a second PCR of roughly 6 to 11 cycles. One entry per CDR3 protein, called by TCRdb with MiXCR from the 5' RACE reads. The sample lists about 780,000 distinct CDR3 sequences, roughly 26% seen once, with under 3% in the top ten. This sample is drawn from a study of blood T cells in healthy people across ages. The CDR3 length is 14 residues. CDR1 and CDR2 from the germline V gene are LGHDT and YNNKEL (reference sequence). The V and J ends lost 1 base and 9 bases respectively, with 13 bases between them. The same sample was also studied in work on T cells of mothers and their children. That paper notes: A few healthy Caucasian mothers served as donors, and their six children did as well.

This clonotype originated in a boy younger than 18 in good health. V and J are TRBV3-1 and TRBJ1-5; unclear D gene. Sequencing was carried out using blood. This chain's CDR3 is CASSQVHGSWPQHF. In nucleotides, the CDR3 is TGTGCCAGCAGCCAAGTTCACGGCAGTTGGCCCCAGCATTTT.